This entry describes one T cell receptor beta chain. Method: immunoSEQ multiplex PCR; TCRdb's copy keeps in-frame clones and lacks some. Among 70,000 to 80,000 clones, around 91% were seen once, and the ten largest hold 5.8%. This sample is part of a study of blood T cell repertoires in COVID-19. On the study more broadly: COVID-19 samples, acute and convalescent, were from the United States, Italy and Spain.

CDR1 is MNHEY, CDR2 SMNVEV, per germline (reference sequence). V was pared by 0 bases and J by 1 base, with 2 bases of the junction left unmatched. The CDR3 is 16 amino acids. This chain uses TRBV27 with TRBJ2-2; TRBD1 matches at 7 bases. The sequenced sample was peripheral blood. The TCR originated in a human donor in a cohort sampled during active COVID-19. The chain's CDR3 is CASSLSWTGNTGELFF. Written as DNA, the CDR3 is TGTGCCAGCAGTTTATCCTGGACAGGGAACACCGGGGAGCTGTTTTTT.